Below, one TCR beta chain is given with its context. No antigen is known for it. This specimen comes from a study of response to subunit inactivated influenza vaccine. General study points: The authors offered the suggestion that each seasonal influenza vaccination recruits few new T cells.

Germline values: CDR1 MNHEY, CDR2 SVGEGT. This CDR3 spans 16 amino acids. V was trimmed by 4 bases and J by 1 base, leaving 16 bases between them. TCRdb ran MiXCR on the RT-PCR reads and lists one entry per CDR3 protein. This sample has 290,000 or so distinct CDR3 sequences; around 20% occur once, and the top ten carry 10%. The specimen was PBMCs from blood, collected about 19 months after vaccination. The sequence came from a man aged 50-75 years who received an inactivated influenza vaccine. V usage is TRBV6-2 or TRBV6-3 and J usage is TRBJ1-1; no clear D gene. CDR3 bases: TGTGCCAGCAGTTCCGGACCTACCCACACGAACACTGAAGCTTTCTTT. Its protein is CASSSGPTHTNTEAFF.